This T cell receptor (beta chain) was profiled in a study of vaccination effects on CD4 cells after COVID-19. In the study overall: Samples came from a couple of convalescent patients 16 days and one week before vaccination.

Assay used: immunoSEQ multiplex PCR; TCRdb lists only in-frame clones, some missing. The table has approximately 45,000 clones, approximately 81% seen once. A word on this clone: Its antigen is currently unknown.

It was after around eleven days of culture that CD4+ T cells were isolated. This TCR was sampled from a human donor who had a prior SARS-CoV-2 infection. Sequenced here: CD4+ T cells from PBMCs cultured without peptide, sampled before COVID-19 vaccination.

CDR3 sequence (DNA): TGCAGCGTTGCGGGCAGCAACACCGGGGAGCTGTTTTTT. Translating gives CSVAGSNTGELFF. V usage is TRBV29-1 and J usage is TRBJ2-2; D gene uncertain. With 4 bases removed from V and 2 bases from J, the gap between germline ends came to 8 bases. CDR1 is SQVTM and CDR2 is ANQGSEA in the germline V gene. This CDR3 comprises 13 residues.